This T cell receptor (beta chain) was obtained from a study of blood T cells in healthy people across ages. This clonotype showed up just a few times. PCR was performed a second time for roughly 7 to 12 cycles using a sample-barcoded 5' primer and a J-beta primer mix. TCRdb analysed the 5' RACE reads with MiXCR anew, one entry per CDR3 protein. Of more than 500,000 distinct CDR3 sequences in the sample, 27% were seen once. This sequence originates from a woman between 65 and 79 years old in good health. Sequenced material: blood.

The CDR3 DNA follows: TGTGCCAGCAGCTTAGCGGTAGGGGGCGCCTACGAGCAGTACTTC. Translating it yields CASSLAVGGAYEQYF. The chain carries TRBV7-2 and TRBJ2-7, with 7 bases lining up with TRBD1. V lost 0 bases and J lost 2; bases outside the gene matches: 4. Germline CDR1 SGHTA, CDR2 FQGNSA. This CDR3 region has 15 residues.